The 17 T cell receptor beta chains given below trace back to one sample, sequenced in a study of molecular identifiers for immune sequencing clone quantification. TCRdb processed the PCR reads anew with MiXCR; each CDR3 protein has one entry. The sample has around 320,000 distinct CDR3 sequences, 24% seen once; the top ten hold about 0.71%. Source material: naive CD8+ T cells from blood, with Jurkat cell RNA spiked in. The subset here: FACS-sorted CD8+CD4-CCR7+CD45RA+ naive T cells. These receptors originate from a human donor in good health. Some libraries in this study had Jurkat cell RNA spiked in.

The CDR3 is CASRQGALNTEAFF. In DNA, the CDR3 is TGTGCCAGCAGACAGGGGGCCCTGAACACTGAAGCTTTCTTT. The chain recombines TRBV27 with TRBJ1-1; 9 bases are a match to TRBD1. V dropped 6 bases and J dropped 0; count of bases not matched to a gene: 2. The CDR3 is 14 amino acids. Germline V gene data show CDR1 as MNHEY and CDR2 as SMNVEV (reference sequence).

Concerning this clonotype itself: The junction differs from germline at one of its ends, possibly a read error. The chain employs TRBV14 and TRBJ1-2; 9 positions match TRBD1. CDR1 and CDR2 from the germline V gene are SGHDN and FVKESK. The CDR3 consists of 15 residues. The CDR3: CAGSQVGTGNYGYTF. In DNA form, the CDR3 reads TGTGCCGGCAGCCAAGTGGGGACAGGGAACTATGGCTACACCTTC.

This clonotype was found a few times. This chain connects TRBV7-9 to TRBJ1-4; D is ambiguous. The V and J ends lost 4 bases and 0 bases respectively, with 12 bases between them. In germline, CDR1 is SEHNR, CDR2 FQNEAQ (reference sequence). The CDR3 consists of 16 residues. The chain's CDR3 is CASSSSMDSTNEKLFF. The CDR3 nucleotides are TGTGCCAGCAGCTCATCTATGGACTCAACTAATGAAAAACTGTTTTTT.

The chain has TRBV6-6 and TRBJ1-3; no clear D gene. Germline CDR1 is MNHNY and CDR2 is SVGAGI (reference sequence). This CDR3 is 14 amino acids long. V was cut by 6 bases and J by 0 bases, with 9 bases left in between. CDR3: CASSPAGSGNTIYF. Here the CDR3 DNA reads TGTGCCAGCAGCCCAGCGGGCTCTGGAAACACCATATATTTT.

Comment on this clonotype: Possible read error: a much larger clone is one base away. This CDR3 reads CASSQTLVGYAETQYF. The CDR3 DNA reads as TGCGCCAGCAGCCAAACACTAGTGGGCTATGCAGAGACCCAGTACTTC. The chain couples TRBV4-1 to TRBJ2-5; the D gene is possibly TRBD2 (5 bases). The germline CDR1 and CDR2 sequences are MGHRA and YSYEKL. V shed 2 bases and J shed 4 bases, with 17 bases lying between them. The CDR3 covers 16 residues.

As to this clonotype: A much larger clone lies a single base off, so this may be a read error. The conserved final phenylalanine or tryptophan is absent from the CDR3, which likely points to a read error. The J gene is TRBJ1-2, the V gene TRBV29-1, with a weak D call TRBD1 (5 bases). V was shortened by 2 bases and J by 5 bases, with 12 bases between the two germline ends. The V gene's germline CDR1 is SQVTM and CDR2 ANQGSEA. There are 13 residues in the CDR3. CDR3 nucleotides: TGCAGCGTTGAAAGGAGAGGGGCATATGGCTACACCTCC. As protein: CSVERRGAYGYTS.

This chain links TRBV3-1 with TRBJ2-5; no definite D call. V lost 0 bases and J 2 bases, leaving 16 bases between the germline ends. The CDR3 consists of 17 residues. Germline V CDR1 and CDR2: LGHDT, YNNKEL (reference sequence). DNA for the CDR3: TGTGCCAGCAGCCAAGATCTACGTAAGAGCCCACAAGAGACCCAGTACTTC. It codes for CASSQDLRKSPQETQYF.

The chain uses TRBV27 and TRBJ2-7; possibly TRBD1 or TRBD2 for D (5 bases each). CDR1 and CDR2 from the germline V gene are MNHEY and SMNVEV (reference sequence). The CDR3 is 14 residues long. Between the trimmed V and J ends, which lost 3 bases and 5 bases, there was a span of 14 bases. The CDR3 loop reads CASSFSTWGNEQYF. The DNA of the CDR3 is TGTGCCAGCAGTTTTTCTACGTGGGGGAACGAGCAGTACTTC.

This clonotype was observed many times. At one end, the junction sequence differs from germline, possibly due to a read error. The J gene is TRBJ2-5, the V gene TRBV24-1; D remains unclear. This CDR3 comprises 11 residues. Germline loops: CDR1 KGHDR, CDR2 SFDVKD. The CDR3 loop reads CATSGNAPPPF. The CDR3 DNA reads as TGTGCCACCAGCGGCAACGCCCCCCCTCCCTTC.

This clonotype was counted between two and nine times. The chain links TRBV4-2 to TRBJ2-3; D remains ambiguous. The CDR3 is 15 residues long. Between the trimmed V and J ends, which lost 2 bases and 2 bases, there was a span of 11 bases. In germline, CDR1 is LGHNA, CDR2 YNFKEQ. CDR3 region: CASSQTDSYTDTQYF. The CDR3 DNA follows: TGTGCCAGCAGCCAAACTGACTCTTACACAGATACGCAGTATTTT.

The sample holds many counts of this clonotype. The chain recombines TRBV28 with TRBJ2-7, with D hard to call. Germline assignment: CDR1 MDHEN and CDR2 SYDVKM. The ends were cut back, 7 bases at V and 2 bases at J, with 12 bases in the middle. This CDR3 has 13 residues. CDR3 protein: CASNIQRTYEQYF. DNA of the CDR3: TGTGCCAGCAACATACAGAGAACCTACGAGCAGTACTTC.

At least ten counts were recorded for this clonotype. V is TRBV25-1 and J is TRBJ2-7, with D unresolved. The CDR3 consists of 12 residues. Germline V gene sequence: CDR1 MGHDK, CDR2 SYGVNS. Trimming removed 6 bases at V and 5 bases at J, with 11 bases between. The CDR3 sequence is CASSLGSDEQYF. The CDR3 DNA is TGTGCCAGCAGCTTAGGAAGCGACGAGCAGTACTTC.

A word on this clonotype: A much larger clonotype is one base distant, so this may be a read error. The chain joins TRBV7-9 to TRBJ2-7, with a tentative D call TRBD1 (6 bases). Looked up from germline, CDR1 is SEHNR and CDR2 is FQNEAQ (reference sequence). The CDR3 is 14 amino acids. CDR3 loop: CAGSMGHANYEQYF. CDR3 DNA: TGTGCCGGCAGCATGGGACACGCCAACTACGAGCAGTACTTC.

The V gene is TRBV20-1, the J gene TRBJ1-2, with 7 bases aligning to TRBD1. CDR1 is DFQATT and CDR2 is SNEGSKA in the germline V gene (reference sequence). The CDR3 contains 18 residues. Germline trimming cut 0 bases from V and 4 bases from J; bases unmatched to any gene: 17. The CDR3 reads CSARDRLTGDPIGYGYTF. Written as DNA, the CDR3 is TGCAGTGCTAGAGATCGGTTAACAGGGGACCCAATCGGCTATGGCTACACCTTC.

The chain recombines TRBV6-4 with TRBJ2-7; 7 nucleotides line up with TRBD2. Losses at the gene ends were 0 bases for V and 3 bases for J; bases not matched to a gene: 8. This CDR3 is 16 amino acids long. The germline V gene encodes CDR1 MRHNA and CDR2 SNTAGT. The CDR3 reads CASSDSTCLAVYEQYF. CDR3 DNA: TGTGCCAGCAGTGACTCGACTTGCCTAGCGGTCTACGAGCAGTACTTC.

This chain links TRBV24-1 with TRBJ2-6; 7 bases are shared with TRBD1. Germline V lookup: CDR1 KGHDR, CDR2 SFDVKD. V lost 4 bases and J lost 0; bases outside the gene matches: 8. The CDR3 loop spans 18 amino acids. The CDR3 coding sequence is TGTGCCACCAGTGACGGACAGGTCCCGGCCTCTGGGGCCAACGTCCTGACTTTC. This codes for CATSDGQVPASGANVLTF.

This clonotype has only a few counts. The rearrangement joins TRBV6-2 or TRBV6-3 to TRBJ1-1; 8 bases match TRBD1. This CDR3 spans 15 amino acids. The V gene's germline CDR1 is MNHEY and CDR2 SVGEGT. V shed 5 bases and J 7 bases; nucleotides not matched to a gene: 12. CDR3 residues: CASSPRGQASGEAFF. The CDR3 DNA is TGTGCCAGCAGTCCCCGGGGACAGGCCTCTGGTGAAGCTTTCTTT.